This TCR beta chain was recorded in a study of neurological immune-mediated disorders. In germline, CDR1 is DFQATT, CDR2 SNEGSKA (reference sequence). CDR3 size: 12 residues. V was cut by 6 bases and J by 4 bases, with 11 bases left in between. TCRdb analysed the 5' RACE reads with MiXCR anew, one entry per CDR3 protein. This sample has around 97,000 distinct CDR3 sequences, with 10% to 12% found just once. Concerning this clonotype itself: Its antigen is unidentified.

Findings and limits, study-wide: No CDR3 amino acid sequences were shared by expanded clones across subjects, suggesting private repertoires in all groups.

Sample time point: longitudinal time-point 3. The TCR originated in a female donor with HTLV-1-associated myelopathy (HAM/TSP). The sample taken for sequencing was PBMCs. V is TRBV20-1 and J is TRBJ2-3; D ambiguous. The CDR3 sequence: CSAATAADTQYF. CDR3 nucleotides: TGCAGTGCGGCGACTGCAGCAGATACGCAGTATTTT.